Included here is one TCR beta chain sequence, with context. Its specificity is unknown. TCRdb recomputed calls from the 5' RACE reads with MiXCR, one row per CDR3 protein. The table has a few hundred thousand distinct CDR3 sequences, approximately 25% seen once. This sample is part of a study of identical twins. Germline V lookup: CDR1 SGHRS, CDR2 YFSETQ. Trimming shortened V by 0 bases and J by 4 bases, and 12 bases separated the two germline ends. This CDR3 has 15 amino acids. Study-wide results and limits: Memory repertoires showed no such pattern, whereas abundant cord blood beta clonotypes carried fewer insertions.

The sample also formed part of further work on T cells expressing NK-cell markers.

This chain connects TRBV5-1 to TRBJ2-3, with a tentative D call TRBD1 (5 bases). The source material was CD4+ T cells sorted from blood. The sequence was obtained from a woman in her late teens or twenties in good health. CDR3 coding DNA: TGCGCCAGCAGCTTGGTCACAGGCAGCGCAGATACGCAGTATTTT. This sequence encodes CASSLVTGSADTQYF.